This T cell receptor (beta chain) was captured by sequencing in a study of early stage breast cancer tumors. J gave up 6 bases and V 2 bases, and 13 bases lay outside the gene matches. This CDR3 is 17 amino acids long. The germline V gene encodes CDR1 LGHNA and CDR2 YSLEER. Profiling relied on immunoSEQ multiplex PCR, and the TCRdb table lists in-frame clones only, not all of them. The sample lists some 28,000 clones, 75% to 85% occurring once. This TCR derives from a person between 60 and 69 years old with breast cancer. The rearrangement links TRBV4-3 to TRBJ1-1; 9 bases agree with TRBD1. What was sequenced was blood. The CDR3 sequence: CASSQYVVGQGSPEAFF. For the CDR3, the DNA is TGCGCCAGCAGCCAATATGTCGTGGGACAGGGCAGTCCTGAAGCTTTCTTT.